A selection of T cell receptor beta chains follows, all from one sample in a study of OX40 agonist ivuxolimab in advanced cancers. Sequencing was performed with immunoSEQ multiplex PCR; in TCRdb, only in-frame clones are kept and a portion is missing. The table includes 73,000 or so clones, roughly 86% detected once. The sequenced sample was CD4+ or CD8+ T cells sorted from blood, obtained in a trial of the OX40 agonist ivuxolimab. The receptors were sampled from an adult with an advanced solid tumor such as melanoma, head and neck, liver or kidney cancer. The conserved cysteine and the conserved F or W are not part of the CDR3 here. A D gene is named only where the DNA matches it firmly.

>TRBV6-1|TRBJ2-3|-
ASAEDTTDTQY
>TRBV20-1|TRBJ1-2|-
SAIKKSGYT
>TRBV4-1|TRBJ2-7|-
ASSQDYRQPVKYEQY
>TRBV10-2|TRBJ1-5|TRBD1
ASVDRSFNQPQH
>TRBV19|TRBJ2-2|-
ASSPRPNTGELF
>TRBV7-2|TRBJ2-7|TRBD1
ASSLGQGGYEQY
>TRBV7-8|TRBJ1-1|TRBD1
ASSLLLTGGKAF
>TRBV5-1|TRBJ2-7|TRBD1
ASSLGTGYEQY
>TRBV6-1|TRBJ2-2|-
ASSPSRAGGELF
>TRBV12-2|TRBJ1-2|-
ASRLGFGTPGERGYT
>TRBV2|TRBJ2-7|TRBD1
ASNGQGPISYEQY
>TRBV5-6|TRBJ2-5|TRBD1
ASRPTGVETQY
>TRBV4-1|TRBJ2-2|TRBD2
ASSQASGLAGVSGELF
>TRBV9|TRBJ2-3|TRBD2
ASSVDPAGTITDTQY
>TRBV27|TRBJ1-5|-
ASSAAGRGGQPQH
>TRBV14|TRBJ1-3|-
ASSQAPPGGLVGNTIY
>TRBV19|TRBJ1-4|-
ASSPYSGELF
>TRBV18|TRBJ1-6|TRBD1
ASSPTTGVGSPLH
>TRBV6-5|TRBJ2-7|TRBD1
ASSYSGTGVNEQY
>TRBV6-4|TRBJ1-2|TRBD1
ASSGWTGGNYGYT
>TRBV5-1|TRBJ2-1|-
ASSLGAGANEQF
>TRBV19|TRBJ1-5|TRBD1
ASSRTGGENQPQH
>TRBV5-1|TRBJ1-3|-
ASSWDGPDGGNTIY
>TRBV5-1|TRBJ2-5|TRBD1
ASSLGQGGTQY
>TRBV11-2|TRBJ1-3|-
ASSLEGRGFSGNTIY
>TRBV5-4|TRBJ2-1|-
ASSFDRINEQF
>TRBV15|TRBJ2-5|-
ATSRDRGREETQY
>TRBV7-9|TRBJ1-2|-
ASSRRQNYGYT
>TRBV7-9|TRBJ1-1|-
ASSLLKGMYAEAF
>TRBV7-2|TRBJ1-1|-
ASSHKNTEAF
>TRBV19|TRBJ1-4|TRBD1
ASLPGQRTLSEKLF
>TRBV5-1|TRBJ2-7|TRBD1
ASSQDRGGLTYEQY
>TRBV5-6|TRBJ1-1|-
ASSRGGAGRMNTEAF
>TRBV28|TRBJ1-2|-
ASTGDPGGYGYT
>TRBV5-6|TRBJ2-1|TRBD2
ASSQGLAGRPFNNEQF
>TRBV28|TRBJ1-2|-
ASSASTVGGYT
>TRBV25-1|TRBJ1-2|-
ASSESYPRNYGYT
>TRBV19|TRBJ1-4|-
ASSILTATNEKLF
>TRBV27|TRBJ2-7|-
ASSSHGLSREQY
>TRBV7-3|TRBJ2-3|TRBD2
ASSSQRERRDTQY
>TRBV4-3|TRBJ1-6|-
ASSSRSSYNSPLH
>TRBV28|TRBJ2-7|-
ASTSWSSTYEQY
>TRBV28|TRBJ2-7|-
ASSRKIYEQY
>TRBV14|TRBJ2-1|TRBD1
ASSRRTGGGNEQF
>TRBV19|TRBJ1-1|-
ATRPRLGGTEAF
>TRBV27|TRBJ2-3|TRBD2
ASTGQRDSTDTQY
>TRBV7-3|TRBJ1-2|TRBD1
ASSFGTEYGYT
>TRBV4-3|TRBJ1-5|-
ASSQRGNQPQH